These 22 T cell receptor beta chains were all obtained from the same sample, sequenced in a study of cytomegalovirus exposure and HLA in healthy donors. 13 Jbeta primers and 60 Vbeta primers were used for the PCR. Repertoires were generated with immunoSEQ multiplex PCR, while TCRdb's copy carries only in-frame clones and drops some. In the table there are tens of thousands of clones, around 82% of which are singletons. The sample consisted of PBMCs. The receptors stem from a male donor in good health and CMV-seronegative.

The rearrangement links TRBV5-6 to TRBJ2-1; 8 nucleotides match TRBD2. Germline trimming cut 4 bases from V and 7 bases from J; bases unmatched to any gene: 10. Germline CDR1 is SGHDT and CDR2 is YYEEEE. The CDR3 runs 15 residues. This chain's CDR3 is CASSPSGLAANEQFF. CDR3 DNA: TGTGCCAGCAGCCCTAGTGGACTAGCAGCTAATGAGCAGTTCTTC. Full variable domain (outside the CDR3, taken from reference TRBV5-6 and TRBJ2-1): DAGVTQSPTHLIKTRGQQVTLRCSPKSGHDTVSWYQQALGQGPQFIFQYYEEEERQRGNFPDRFSGHQFPNYSSELNVNALLLGDSALYLCASSPSGLAANEQFFGPGTRLTVL.

This clone is categorized as medium-sized. In nucleotides, the CDR3 is TGTGCCAGCAGCCAAGTATCCGGGGGAGGCCTTTATAGCAATCAGCCCCAGCATTTT. Encoded protein: CASSQVSGGGLYSNQPQHF. V is TRBV4-2 and J is TRBJ1-5, with D tentatively TRBD1 (5 bases). V lost 1 base, J lost 0 bases, and 19 bases lay in between. Germline V gene data show CDR1 as LGHNA and CDR2 as YNFKEQ. The CDR3 loop spans 19 amino acids.

This clone came up a few times. The V and J genes are TRBV6-6 and TRBJ2-7; 7 bases map to TRBD1. V shed 5 bases, J shed 7 bases, and the junction held 8 bases outside the gene matches. This CDR3 comprises 13 residues. Germline V lookup: CDR1 MNHNY, CDR2 SVGAGI (reference sequence). CDR3 in DNA: TGTGCCAGCAGTACGGGACAGCCGTTGGAGCAGTACTTC. Translating it yields CASSTGQPLEQYF.

The chain employs TRBV6-5 and TRBJ1-2; D is unresolved. CDR3 length equals 13 residues. Trimming took off 5 bases at V and 4 bases at J, with 11 bases between the two ends. CDR1 is MNHEY, CDR2 SVGAGI, per germline. The CDR3, as DNA: TGTGCCAGCAGTCCCGGTAGATCCTATGGCTACACCTTC. This gives the protein CASSPGRSYGYTF.

The chain carries TRBV5-4 and TRBJ2-2, with TRBD2 matching 11 bases. Germline assignment: CDR1 SGHNT and CDR2 YYREEE (reference sequence). Trimming removed 2 bases from V and 6 bases from J; junction bases left unmatched: 3. The CDR3 is made up of 15 amino acids. Written as DNA, the CDR3 is TGTGCCAGCAGCTTACTAGCGGGGGTGGCCGGGGAGCTGTTTTTT. Translated, it gives CASSLLAGVAGELFF.

The chain joins TRBV28 to TRBJ1-2; D is unclear. Germline assignment: CDR1 MDHEN and CDR2 SYDVKM. This CDR3 contains 14 residues. Trimming removed 1 base at V and 3 bases at J, with 9 bases between. CDR3 sequence reads: CASSLLGRDYGYTF. DNA for the CDR3: TGTGCCAGCAGTTTATTAGGGCGGGACTATGGCTACACCTTC.

This clone has only a few counts. The chain combines TRBV6-5 with TRBJ1-3; tentative D call: TRBD1 (6 bases). The CDR3 runs 13 residues. Trimming removed 6 bases from V and 0 bases from J, with 6 bases in between. From germline, CDR1 is MNHEY and CDR2 SVGAGI. This CDR3 reads CASRDSSGNTIYF. The CDR3 nucleotides read TGTGCCAGCAGGGACAGCTCTGGAAACACCATATATTTT.

This clone appeared once. The V and J genes are TRBV9 and TRBJ1-4; TRBD1 matches 8 bases. The CDR3 runs 16 residues. V lost 4 bases and J lost 7; bases outside the gene matches: 12. CDR1 SGDLS and CDR2 YYNGEE come from the germline V gene. As DNA, the CDR3 is TGTGCCAGCAGCACTTCTTTGACAGGGGTTAGTGAAAAACTGTTTTTT. As protein: CASSTSLTGVSEKLFF.

V usage is TRBV18 and J usage is TRBJ1-3; weak D call: TRBD1 (5 bases). There are 15 residues in the CDR3. CDR1 is KGHSH, CDR2 LQKENI, per germline. V dropped 4 bases and J dropped 0 bases, with 10 bases sitting between them. CDR3 coding DNA: TGTGCCAGCTCACGATTGGACAACTCTGGAAACACCATATATTTT. As protein: CASSRLDNSGNTIYF.

V and J are TRBV7-2 and TRBJ2-5, with 12 bases that match TRBD2. V was pared by 6 bases and J by 5 bases, with 7 bases of the junction left unmatched. This CDR3 has 15 residues. Germline V gene lookup returns CDR1 SGHTA and CDR2 FQGNSA. The DNA for the CDR3 is TGTGCCAGCAGTTCTAGCGGGGGGGCACGGGAGACCCAGTACTTC. Its protein is CASSSSGGARETQYF.

This chain connects TRBV4-3 to TRBJ2-3; TRBD1 matches at 9 bases. Losses at the gene ends were 0 bases for V and 1 base for J; bases not matched to a gene: 2. Germline-derived CDR1 and CDR2 are LGHNA and YSLEER. This CDR3 comprises 16 residues. The chain's CDR3 is CASSQDRTGGTDTQYF. CDR3 nucleotide sequence: TGCGCCAGCAGCCAAGATCGGACAGGGGGCACAGATACGCAGTATTTT.

This clone was counted between two and nine times. The rearrangement joins TRBV6-4 to TRBJ2-2; 8 bases fit TRBD2. This CDR3 region has 15 residues. The V gene's germline CDR1 is MRHNA and CDR2 SNTAGT. The V segment lost 7 bases and the J segment 7 bases; nucleotides outside the gene matches: 11. The CDR3 DNA reads as TGTGCCAGCACCCTGCAAGCGGGGGCCATCGGGGAGCTGTTTTTT. Translating it yields CASTLQAGAIGELFF.

This chain connects TRBV11-2 to TRBJ1-2; 9 bases are shared with TRBD1. The CDR3 loop spans 14 amino acids. V dropped 4 bases and J dropped 3; count of bases not matched to a gene: 3. Looked up from germline, CDR1 is SGHAT and CDR2 is FQNNGV. The CDR3 sequence: CASSWDRVDYGYTF. CDR3 in DNA: TGTGCCAGCAGCTGGGACAGGGTGGACTATGGCTACACCTTC.

This clone has only one observation. The rearrangement uses TRBV7-6 and TRBJ2-3; TRBD2 is a possible D gene (7 bases). This CDR3 has 12 residues. V dropped 5 bases and J dropped 10 bases, with 13 bases sitting between them. Germline V gives CDR1 SGHVS, CDR2 FNYEAQ. CDR3 in amino acids: CASSPGGGPQYF. In DNA, the CDR3 is TGTGCCAGCAGCCCTGGCGGGGGCCCGCAGTATTTT.

This chain uses TRBV5-1 with TRBJ1-6; D remains unclear. V was pared by 0 bases and J by 8 bases, with 12 bases between. The germline V gene encodes CDR1 SGHRS and CDR2 YFSETQ. The CDR3 consists of 15 residues. The CDR3 coding sequence is TGCGCCAGCAGCTTGGCGGGGTCCACGTATTCACCCCTCCACTTT. Its translation is CASSLAGSTYSPLHF.

This CDR3 is CASTTGIGQGYGYTF. The CDR3 DNA reads as TGTGCCAGCACCACGGGAATAGGACAGGGCTATGGCTACACCTTC. This chain links TRBV27 with TRBJ1-2, with 8 bases aligning to TRBD1. V lost 7 bases, J lost 4 bases, and 11 bases stayed unmatched. From germline, CDR1 is MNHEY and CDR2 SMNVEV (reference sequence). The CDR3 spans 15 residues.

The rearrangement links TRBV4-2 to TRBJ2-3; perhaps TRBD2 as D (5 bases). Germline CDR1 and CDR2: LGHNA and YNFKEQ. CDR3 length equals 16 residues. V was pared by 0 bases and J by 4 bases, with 14 bases between. This chain's CDR3 is CASSQEDLPGPDTQYF. The CDR3 bases are TGTGCCAGCAGCCAAGAGGACTTGCCGGGCCCAGATACGCAGTATTTT.

This sequence joins TRBV30 and TRBJ1-2; the D gene is possibly TRBD1 (6 bases). The CDR3 is 13 amino acids. V gave up 4 bases and J gave up 4 bases, with 13 bases separating them. Germline V CDR1 and CDR2: GTSNPN, SVGIG (reference sequence). The CDR3 DNA follows: TGTGCCTGGACCCTGGGGGCAGGCTATGGCTACACCTTC. It is translated as CAWTLGAGYGYTF. Full variable domain (remainder filled in from reference TRBV30 and TRBJ1-2): SQTIHQWPATLVQPVGSPLSLECTVEGTSNPNLYWYRQAAGRGLQLLFYSVGIGQISSEVPQNLSASRPQDRQFILSSKKLLLSDSGFYLCAWTLGAGYGYTFGSGTRLTVV.

The DNA for the CDR3 is TGTGCCAGTGCCCGGACAGAATTCTCTGGGGCCAACGTCCTGACTTTC. Protein: CASARTEFSGANVLTF. The rearrangement links TRBV19 to TRBJ2-6; D is possibly TRBD1 (6 bases). CDR1 is LNHDA, CDR2 SQIVND, per germline (reference sequence). V was pared by 8 bases and J by 0 bases, with 14 bases between. This CDR3 comprises 16 residues.

The J gene is TRBJ2-2, the V gene TRBV7-6; tentative D call: TRBD2 (6 bases). CDR3 size: 14 residues. Germline V gene sequence: CDR1 SGHVS, CDR2 FNYEAQ. Trimming cost V 5 bases and J 3 bases, with 10 bases left between them. The CDR3 region has the DNA TGTGCCAGCAGCCTGACGGGGGACACCGGGGAGCTGTTTTTT. It translates to CASSLTGDTGELFF.

The chain has TRBV7-2 and TRBJ1-3; 7 nucleotides match TRBD1. V trimming: 5 bases; J trimming: 1 base; junction bases outside the gene matches: 2. The CDR3 has 14 amino acids. Germline V CDR1 and CDR2: SGHTA, FQGNSA. The DNA for the CDR3 is TGTGCCAGCAGCCGACAGGGTTCTGGAAACACCATATATTTT. This translates into CASSRQGSGNTIYF. Variable domain in full (rest from reference TRBV7-2 and TRBJ1-3): GAGVSQSPSNKVTEKGKDVELRCDPISGHTALYWYRQSLGQGLEFLIYFQGNSAPDKSGLPSDRFSAERTGGSVSTLTIQRTQQEDSAVYLCASSRQGSGNTIYFGEGSWLTVV.

The rearrangement links TRBV30 to TRBJ2-1; 7 bases are a match to TRBD2. The CDR3 spans 10 residues. CDR1 and CDR2 (germline): GTSNPN, SVGIG (reference sequence). The CDR3 sequence: CAGGDDEQFF. DNA of the CDR3: TGTGCTGGGGGGGATGATGAGCAGTTCTTC. Looking up the rest from reference TRBV30 and TRBJ2-1 gives the full variable domain: SQTIHQWPATLVQPVGSPLSLECTVEGTSNPNLYWYRQAAGRGLQLLFYSVGIGQISSEVPQNLSASRPQDRQFILSSKKLLLSDSGFYLCAGGDDEQFFGPGTRLTVL.